The clone carrying this T cell receptor beta chain was seen a few times. The patients had localized lung adenocarcinoma, a non-small cell subtype. The sample comes from a study of CD4 and CD8 cells across lung adenocarcinoma regions. From the PCR reads, TCRdb called clonotypes with MiXCR, one entry per CDR3 protein. The profile shows 18,000 or so distinct CDR3 sequences, approximately 47% of them singletons. This CDR3 has 17 residues. Losses at the gene ends were 1 base for V and 1 base for J; bases not matched to a gene: 7. Germline assignment: CDR1 SGHDN and CDR2 FVKESK. Specimen: CD8+ T cells from the center of a lung tumor. The chain has TRBV14 and TRBJ2-1, with TRBD1 matching over 7 bases. The clonotype was recovered from a female donor with lung adenocarcinoma. The CD4 and CD8 labels of this study may be unreliable. The CDR3: CASSQGVWDSSYNEQFF. The CDR3 region has the DNA TGTGCCAGCAGCCAAGGGGTGTGGGACAGTTCCTACAATGAGCAGTTCTTC.